Sequencing of this TCR beta chain was carried out in a study of radiotherapy plus CTLA-4 blockade in lung cancer. Study as a whole: There were objective responses in 15% to 20% of patients, and 31% had disease control.

The table came from immunoSEQ multiplex PCR; TCRdb's copy has only in-frame clones and leaves some out. The table records tens of thousands of clones, about 80% of them present only once. Findings and limits, study-wide: Subsequent to radiotherapy plus ipilimumab, tumor-derived TCR clones underwent expansion in blood. Early shifts in blood T cell clones, with interferon-beta, reportedly predicted response best.

Chemo-refractory metastatic non-small-cell lung cancer patients received focal radiation with ipilimumab CTLA-4 blockade. Germline V gene sequence: CDR1 MNHEY, CDR2 SMNVEV (reference sequence). The CDR3 runs 14 residues. The V and J ends lost 4 bases and 0 bases respectively, with 9 bases between them. About this clone: The antigen is not known.

This TCR came from a human donor with non-small cell lung cancer who had a partial response to radiotherapy plus ipilimumab. V usage is TRBV27 and J usage is TRBJ1-1; D remains unclear. The source was peripheral blood, collected from a patient treated with radiotherapy plus ipilimumab. The CDR3 here is CASSSAGMNTEAFF. The CDR3 DNA sequence: TGTGCCAGCAGTTCGGCGGGGATGAACACTGAAGCTTTCTTT.